This T cell receptor (beta chain) is from a study of blood T cell repertoires in COVID-19. For the study at large: PBMCs, B-cell-depleted T cells, or T cells provided the cDNA or gDNA that made up the material.

Profiled with immunoSEQ multiplex PCR; TCRdb holds only in-frame clones, not every one. The table records approximately 77,000 clones, 80% to 90% of them present only once. The germline gives CDR1 GTSNPN, CDR2 SVGIG (reference sequence). This CDR3 is built from 12 residues. V gave up 5 bases and J gave up 0 bases, with 7 bases separating them. This clone was seen only a few times. Input material: peripheral blood. The source is an older woman with acute or convalescent COVID-19. The rearrangement links TRBV30 to TRBJ1-1; D remains unclear. CDR3 coding DNA: TGTGCCTGGGGCCCAGTGAACACTGAAGCTTTCTTT. This sequence encodes CAWGPVNTEAFF.